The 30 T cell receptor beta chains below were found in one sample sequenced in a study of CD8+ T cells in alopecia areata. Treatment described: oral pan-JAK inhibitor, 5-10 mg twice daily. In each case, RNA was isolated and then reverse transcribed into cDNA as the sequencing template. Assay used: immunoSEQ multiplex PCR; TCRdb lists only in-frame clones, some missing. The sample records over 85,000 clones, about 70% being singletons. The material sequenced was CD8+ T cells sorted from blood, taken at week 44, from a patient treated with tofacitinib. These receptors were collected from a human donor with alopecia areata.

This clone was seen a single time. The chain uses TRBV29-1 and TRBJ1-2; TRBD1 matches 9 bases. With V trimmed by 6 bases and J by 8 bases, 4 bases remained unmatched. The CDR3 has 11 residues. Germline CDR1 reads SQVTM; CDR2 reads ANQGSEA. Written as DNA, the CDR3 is TGCAGCGTGGGACAGGGCAAAGGCTACACCTTC. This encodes CSVGQGKGYTF.

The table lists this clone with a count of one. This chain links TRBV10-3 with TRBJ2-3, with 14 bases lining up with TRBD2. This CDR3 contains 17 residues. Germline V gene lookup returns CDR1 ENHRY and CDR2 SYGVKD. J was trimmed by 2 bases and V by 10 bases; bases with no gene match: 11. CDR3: CATYQGLAGAYTDTQYF. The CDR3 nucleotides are TGTGCCACCTACCAGGGACTAGCGGGGGCCTACACAGATACGCAGTATTTT.

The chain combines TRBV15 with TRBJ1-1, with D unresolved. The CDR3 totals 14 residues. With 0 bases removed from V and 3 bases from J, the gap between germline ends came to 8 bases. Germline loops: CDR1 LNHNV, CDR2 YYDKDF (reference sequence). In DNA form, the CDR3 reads TGTGCCACCAGCAGAGATGGAAGTTACACTGAAGCTTTCTTT. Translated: CATSRDGSYTEAFF.

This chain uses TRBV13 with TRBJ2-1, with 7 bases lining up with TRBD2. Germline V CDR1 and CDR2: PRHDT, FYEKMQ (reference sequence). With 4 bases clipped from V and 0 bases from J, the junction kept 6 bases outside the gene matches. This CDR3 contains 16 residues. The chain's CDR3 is CASSYTSESSYNEQFF. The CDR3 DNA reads TGTGCCAGCAGCTATACTAGCGAGAGCTCCTACAATGAGCAGTTCTTC.

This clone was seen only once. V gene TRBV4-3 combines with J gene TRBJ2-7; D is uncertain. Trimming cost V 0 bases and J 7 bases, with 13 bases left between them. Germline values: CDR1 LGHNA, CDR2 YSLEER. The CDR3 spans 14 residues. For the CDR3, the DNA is TGCGCCAGCAGCCAAGATTGGGGTGTGGGGGAGCAGTACTTC. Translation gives CASSQDWGVGEQYF.

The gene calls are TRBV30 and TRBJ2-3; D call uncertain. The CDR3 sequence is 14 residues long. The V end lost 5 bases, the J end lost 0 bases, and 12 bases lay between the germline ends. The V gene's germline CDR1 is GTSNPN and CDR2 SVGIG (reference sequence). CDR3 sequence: CAWSELSSTDTQYF. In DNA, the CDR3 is TGTGCCTGGTCCGAGTTGTCTAGCACAGATACGCAGTATTTT. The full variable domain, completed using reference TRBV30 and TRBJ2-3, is SQTIHQWPATLVQPVGSPLSLECTVEGTSNPNLYWYRQAAGRGLQLLFYSVGIGQISSEVPQNLSASRPQDRQFILSSKKLLLSDSGFYLCAWSELSSTDTQYFGPGTRLTVL.

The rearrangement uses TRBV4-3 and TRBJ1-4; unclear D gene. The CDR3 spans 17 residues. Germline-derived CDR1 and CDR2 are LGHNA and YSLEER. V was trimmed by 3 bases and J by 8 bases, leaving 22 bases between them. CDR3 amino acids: CASSQDFTEGLGEKLFF. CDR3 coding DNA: TGCGCCAGCAGCCAGGATTTCACAGAGGGCTTAGGGGAAAAACTGTTTTTT.

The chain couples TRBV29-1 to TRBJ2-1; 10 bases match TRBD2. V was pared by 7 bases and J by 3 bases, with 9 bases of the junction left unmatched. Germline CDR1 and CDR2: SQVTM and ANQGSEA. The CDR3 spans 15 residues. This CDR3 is CSAPSGTSDYNEQFF. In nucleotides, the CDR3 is TGCAGCGCTCCCTCGGGGACTAGCGACTACAATGAGCAGTTCTTC.

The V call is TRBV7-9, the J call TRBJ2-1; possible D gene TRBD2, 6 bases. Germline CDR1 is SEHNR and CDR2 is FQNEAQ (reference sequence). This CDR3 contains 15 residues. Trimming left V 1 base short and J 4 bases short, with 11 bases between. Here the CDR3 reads CASSLVRGTYNEQFF. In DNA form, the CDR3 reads TGTGCCAGCAGCTTAGTGCGGGGTACATACAATGAGCAGTTCTTC.

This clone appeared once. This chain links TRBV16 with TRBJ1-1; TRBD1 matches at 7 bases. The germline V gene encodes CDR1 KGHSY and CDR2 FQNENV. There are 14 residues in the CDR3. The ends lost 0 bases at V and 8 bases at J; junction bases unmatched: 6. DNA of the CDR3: TGTGCCAGCAGCCAATCCCGACAGGGTGGGGAAGCTTTCTTT. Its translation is CASSQSRQGGEAFF.

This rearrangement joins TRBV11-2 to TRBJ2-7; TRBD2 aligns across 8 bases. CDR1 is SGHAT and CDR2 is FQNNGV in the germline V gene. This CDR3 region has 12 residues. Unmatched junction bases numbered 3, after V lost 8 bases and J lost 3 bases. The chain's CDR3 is CASSGTSYEQYF. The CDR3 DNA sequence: TGTGCCAGCTCTGGGACTAGCTACGAGCAGTACTTC. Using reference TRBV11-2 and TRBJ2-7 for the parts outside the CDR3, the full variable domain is EAGVAQSPRYKIIEKRQSVAFWCNPISGHATLYWYQQILGQGPKLLIQFQNNGVVDDSQLPKDRFSAERLKGVDSTLKIQPAKLEDSAVYLCASSGTSYEQYFGPGTRLTVT.

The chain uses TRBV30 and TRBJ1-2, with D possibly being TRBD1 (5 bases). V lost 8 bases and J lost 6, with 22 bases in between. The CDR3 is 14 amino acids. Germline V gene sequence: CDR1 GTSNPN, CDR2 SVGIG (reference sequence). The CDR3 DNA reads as TGTGCCGGACTGGCGGCAGGGTTTGGCAATGGCTACACCTTC. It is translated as CAGLAAGFGNGYTF.

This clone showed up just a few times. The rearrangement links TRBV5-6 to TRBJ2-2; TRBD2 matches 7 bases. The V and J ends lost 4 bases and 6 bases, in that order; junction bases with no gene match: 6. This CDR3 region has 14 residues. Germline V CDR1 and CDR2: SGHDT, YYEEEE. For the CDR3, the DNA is TGTGCCAGCAGCCCTGGGGGGGTAGCCGGGGAGCTGTTTTTT. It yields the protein CASSPGGVAGELFF.

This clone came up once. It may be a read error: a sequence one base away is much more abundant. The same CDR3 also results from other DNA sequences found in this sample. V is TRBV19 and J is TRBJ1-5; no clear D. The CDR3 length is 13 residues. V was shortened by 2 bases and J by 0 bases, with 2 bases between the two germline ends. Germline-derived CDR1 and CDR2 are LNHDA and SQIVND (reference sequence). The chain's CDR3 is CASSISSNQPQHF. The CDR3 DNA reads TGTGCCAGTAGTATAAGTAGCAATCAGCCCCAGCATTTT.

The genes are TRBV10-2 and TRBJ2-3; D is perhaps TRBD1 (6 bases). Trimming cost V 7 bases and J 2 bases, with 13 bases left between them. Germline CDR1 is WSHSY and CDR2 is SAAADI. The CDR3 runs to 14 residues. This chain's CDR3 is CASTGGQPTDTQYF. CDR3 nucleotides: TGCGCCAGCACCGGAGGACAGCCCACAGATACGCAGTATTTT.

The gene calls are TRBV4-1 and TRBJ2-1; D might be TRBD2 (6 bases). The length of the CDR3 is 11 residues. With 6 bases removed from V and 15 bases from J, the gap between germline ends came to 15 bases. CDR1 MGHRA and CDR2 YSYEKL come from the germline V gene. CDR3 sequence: CASRRDSRPFF. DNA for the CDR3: TGCGCCAGCAGACGGGACTCTAGGCCGTTCTTC.

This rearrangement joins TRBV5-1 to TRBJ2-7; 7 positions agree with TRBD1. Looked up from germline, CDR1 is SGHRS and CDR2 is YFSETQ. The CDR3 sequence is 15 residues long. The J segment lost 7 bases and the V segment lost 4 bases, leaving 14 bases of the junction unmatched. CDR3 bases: TGCGCCAGCAGCCCCGCGACAGCAGGGGGTTGGGAGCAGTACTTC. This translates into CASSPATAGGWEQYF.

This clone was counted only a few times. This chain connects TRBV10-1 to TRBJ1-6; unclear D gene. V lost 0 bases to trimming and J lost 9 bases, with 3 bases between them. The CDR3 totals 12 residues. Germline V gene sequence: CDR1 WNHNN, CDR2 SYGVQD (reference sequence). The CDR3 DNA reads TGCGCCAGCAGTGAGTCGAGTTCACCCCTCCACTTT. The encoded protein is CASSESSSPLHF.

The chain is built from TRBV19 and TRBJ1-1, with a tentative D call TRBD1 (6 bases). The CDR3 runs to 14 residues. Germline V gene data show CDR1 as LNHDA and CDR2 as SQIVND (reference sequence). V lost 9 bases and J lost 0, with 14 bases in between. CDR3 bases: TGTGCCAGCAAAAACAGGGTCATGAACACTGAAGCTTTCTTT. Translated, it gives CASKNRVMNTEAFF.

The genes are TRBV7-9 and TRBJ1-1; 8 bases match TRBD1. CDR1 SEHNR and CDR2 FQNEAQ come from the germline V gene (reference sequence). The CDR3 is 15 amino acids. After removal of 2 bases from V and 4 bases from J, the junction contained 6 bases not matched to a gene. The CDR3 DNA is TGTGCCAGCAGCTTAACAGGGGGGCTAGGCACTGAAGCTTTCTTT. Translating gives CASSLTGGLGTEAFF.

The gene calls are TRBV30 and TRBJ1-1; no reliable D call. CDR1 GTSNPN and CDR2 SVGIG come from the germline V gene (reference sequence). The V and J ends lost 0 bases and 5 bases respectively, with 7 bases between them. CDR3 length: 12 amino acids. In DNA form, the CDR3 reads TGTGCCTGGAGTGTACATGGGACTGAAGCTTTCTTT. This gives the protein CAWSVHGTEAFF.

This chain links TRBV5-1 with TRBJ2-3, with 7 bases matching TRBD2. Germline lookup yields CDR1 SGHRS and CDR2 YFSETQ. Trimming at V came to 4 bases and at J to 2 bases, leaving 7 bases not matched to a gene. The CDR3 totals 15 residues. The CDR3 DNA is TGCGCCAGCAGCGCTCTAGCGGATTCCACAGATACGCAGTATTTT. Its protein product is CASSALADSTDTQYF.

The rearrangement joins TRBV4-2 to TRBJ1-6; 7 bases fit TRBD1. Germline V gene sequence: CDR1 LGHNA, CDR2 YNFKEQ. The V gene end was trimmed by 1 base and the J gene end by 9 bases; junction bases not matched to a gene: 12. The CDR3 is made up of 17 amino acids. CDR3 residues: CASSQGIRGEAGSPLHF. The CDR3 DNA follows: TGTGCCAGCAGCCAAGGTATCAGGGGGGAGGCAGGTTCACCCCTCCACTTT.

The CDR3 bases are TGTGCCAGAACGGACAGGGGAGGCGCTGGGGCCAACGTCCTGACTTTC. The encoded protein is CARTDRGGAGANVLTF. V gene TRBV2 combines with J gene TRBJ2-6; TRBD1 matches at 9 bases. The V gene's germline CDR1 is SNHLY and CDR2 FYNNEI. The CDR3 consists of 16 residues. J lost 2 bases, V lost 9 bases, and 8 bases had no gene match.

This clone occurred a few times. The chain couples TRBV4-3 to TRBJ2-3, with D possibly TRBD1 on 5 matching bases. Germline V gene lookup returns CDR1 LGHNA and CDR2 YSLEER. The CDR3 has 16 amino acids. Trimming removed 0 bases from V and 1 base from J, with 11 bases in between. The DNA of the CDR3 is TGCGCCAGCAGCCAAGAATCAGGGCTGGGCACAGATACGCAGTATTTT. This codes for CASSQESGLGTDTQYF.

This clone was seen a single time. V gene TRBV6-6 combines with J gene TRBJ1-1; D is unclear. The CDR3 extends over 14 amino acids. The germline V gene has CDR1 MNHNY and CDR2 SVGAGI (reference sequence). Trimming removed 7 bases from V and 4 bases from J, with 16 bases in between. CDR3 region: CASTPRLGSTEAFF. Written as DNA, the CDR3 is TGTGCCAGCACCCCGAGACTAGGGAGCACTGAAGCTTTCTTT.

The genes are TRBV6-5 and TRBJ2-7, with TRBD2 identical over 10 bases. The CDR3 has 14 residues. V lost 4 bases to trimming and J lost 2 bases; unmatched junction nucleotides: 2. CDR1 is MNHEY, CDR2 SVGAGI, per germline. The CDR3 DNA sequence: TGTGCCAGCAGTTTAGCGGGGGGAGCCTACGAGCAGTACTTC. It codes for CASSLAGGAYEQYF.

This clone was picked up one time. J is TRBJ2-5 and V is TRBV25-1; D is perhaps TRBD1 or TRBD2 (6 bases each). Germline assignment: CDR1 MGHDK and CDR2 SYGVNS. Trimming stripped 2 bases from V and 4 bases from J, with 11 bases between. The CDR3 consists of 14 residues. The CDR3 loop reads CASSEGGRVETQYF. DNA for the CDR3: TGTGCCAGCAGTGAAGGGGGGCGGGTAGAGACCCAGTACTTC.

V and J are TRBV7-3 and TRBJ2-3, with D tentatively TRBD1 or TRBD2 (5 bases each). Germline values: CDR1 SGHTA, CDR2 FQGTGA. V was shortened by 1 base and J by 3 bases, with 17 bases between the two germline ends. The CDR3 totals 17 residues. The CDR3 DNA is TGTGCCAGCAGCTTAAATCCGGGGACCCCATTTACAGATACGCAGTATTTT. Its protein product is CASSLNPGTPFTDTQYF.

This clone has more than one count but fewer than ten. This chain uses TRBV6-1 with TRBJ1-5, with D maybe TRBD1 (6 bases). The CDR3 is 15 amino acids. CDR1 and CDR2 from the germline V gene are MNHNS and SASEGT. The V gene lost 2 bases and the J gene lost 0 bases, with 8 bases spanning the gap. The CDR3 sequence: CASSEWGLSNQPQHF. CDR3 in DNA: TGTGCCAGCAGTGAATGGGGGCTTAGCAATCAGCCCCAGCATTTT.